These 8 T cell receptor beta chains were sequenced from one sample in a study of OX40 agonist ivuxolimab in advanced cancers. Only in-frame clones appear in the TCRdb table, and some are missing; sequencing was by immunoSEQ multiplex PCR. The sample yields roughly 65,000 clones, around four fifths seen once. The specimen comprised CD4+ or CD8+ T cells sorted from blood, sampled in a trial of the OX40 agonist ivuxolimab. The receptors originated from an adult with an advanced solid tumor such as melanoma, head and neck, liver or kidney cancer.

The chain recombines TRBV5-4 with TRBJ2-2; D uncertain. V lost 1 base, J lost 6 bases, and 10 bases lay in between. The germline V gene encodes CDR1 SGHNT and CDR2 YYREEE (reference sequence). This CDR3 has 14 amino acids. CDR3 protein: CASSLKIGPGELFF. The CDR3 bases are TGTGCCAGCAGCTTGAAGATCGGACCCGGGGAGCTGTTTTTT.

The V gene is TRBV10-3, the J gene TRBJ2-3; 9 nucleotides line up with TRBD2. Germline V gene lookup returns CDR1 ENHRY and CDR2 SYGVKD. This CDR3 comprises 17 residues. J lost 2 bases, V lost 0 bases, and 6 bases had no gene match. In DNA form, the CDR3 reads TGTGCCATCAGTGAGTCGACTAGCGGAACTGTCACAGATACGCAGTATTTT. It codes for CAISESTSGTVTDTQYF.

CDR3 in DNA: TGTGCCAGCAGCTTAGACTGGAACAATGAGCAGTTCTTC. As protein: CASSLDWNNEQFF. The chain links TRBV11-3 to TRBJ2-1; D is uncertain. CDR3 length equals 13 residues. Trimming shortened V by 0 bases and J by 5 bases, and 5 bases separated the two germline ends. CDR1 and CDR2 from the germline V gene are SGHNT and YENEEA.

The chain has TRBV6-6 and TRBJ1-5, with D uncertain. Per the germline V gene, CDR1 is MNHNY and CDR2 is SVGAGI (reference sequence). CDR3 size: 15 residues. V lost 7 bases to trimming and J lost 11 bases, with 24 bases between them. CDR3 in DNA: TGTGCCAGCATCAGTGACAAATCGCTTTATGGGGCCCAGCATTTT. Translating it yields CASISDKSLYGAQHF.

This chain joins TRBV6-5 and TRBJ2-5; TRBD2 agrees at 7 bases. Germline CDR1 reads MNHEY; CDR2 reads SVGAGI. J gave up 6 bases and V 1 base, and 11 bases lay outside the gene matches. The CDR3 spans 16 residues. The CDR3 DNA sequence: TGTGCCAGCAGTTACTATTCGACTAGCTCCTTGCAGACCCAGTACTTC. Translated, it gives CASSYYSTSSLQTQYF.

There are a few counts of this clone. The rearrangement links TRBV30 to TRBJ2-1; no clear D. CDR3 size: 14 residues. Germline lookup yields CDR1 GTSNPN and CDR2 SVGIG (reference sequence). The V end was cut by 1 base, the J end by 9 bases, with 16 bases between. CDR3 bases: TGTGCCTGGAGTGGCCATCCTACGGCCAGTGAGCAGTTCTTC. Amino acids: CAWSGHPTASEQFF. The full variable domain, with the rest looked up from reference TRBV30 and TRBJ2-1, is SQTIHQWPATLVQPVGSPLSLECTVEGTSNPNLYWYRQAAGRGLQLLFYSVGIGQISSEVPQNLSASRPQDRQFILSSKKLLLSDSGFYLCAWSGHPTASEQFFGPGTRLTVL.

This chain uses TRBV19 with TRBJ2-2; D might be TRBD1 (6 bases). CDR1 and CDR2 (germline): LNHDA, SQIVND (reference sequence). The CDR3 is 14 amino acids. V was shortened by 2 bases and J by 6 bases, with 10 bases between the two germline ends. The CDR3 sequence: CASSIQGIAGELFF. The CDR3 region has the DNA TGTGCCAGTAGTATACAGGGGATAGCCGGGGAGCTGTTTTTT.

CDR3 amino acids: CASSQVMVGNIQYF. CDR3 DNA sequence: TGCGCCAGCAGCCAAGTTATGGTAGGGAACATTCAGTACTTC. This sequence joins TRBV4-1 and TRBJ2-4; no reliable D call. Germline assignment: CDR1 MGHRA and CDR2 YSYEKL. The CDR3 runs 14 residues. Trimming stripped 1 base from V and 7 bases from J, with 11 bases between.